This T cell receptor (beta chain) was profiled in a study of patients and donors after allogeneic stem cell transplantation. This clonotype occurred a few times. TCRdb reanalysed the RT-PCR reads using MiXCR and keeps one entry per CDR3 protein. Seen here are around 30,000 distinct CDR3 sequences, around 7.9% observed once, and the top ten hold nearly 50%. CDR1 SGHRS and CDR2 YFSETQ come from the germline V gene. V was pared by 4 bases and J by 6 bases, with 13 bases between. The CDR3 length is 14 residues. This TCR derives from a human donor who was either an allogeneic HSCT recipient or a stem cell or donor lymphocyte infusion donor (not recorded which). It is not recorded whose cells these are; they may come from a transplant donor. Sequencing used blood, either unsorted or a sorted T cell fraction (not recorded which). The chain combines TRBV5-1 with TRBJ2-2, with D perhaps matching TRBD2 (5 bases). The CDR3 protein is CASSDTSSAGELFF. In nucleotides, the CDR3 is TGCGCCAGCAGCGATACTAGTTCGGCCGGGGAGCTGTTTTTT.